This TCR beta chain was identified in a study of T cell responses to AZD1222 COVID-19 vaccine. V dropped 3 bases and J dropped 1; count of bases not matched to a gene: 14. The germline V gene has CDR1 SQVTM and CDR2 ANQGSEA. The CDR3 runs 17 residues. The assay was immunoSEQ multiplex PCR, and TCRdb's table has in-frame clones only and misses some. The sample lists about 97,000 clones, 90% occurring once. This chain links TRBV29-1 with TRBJ1-2; 7 bases match TRBD1. The sequenced sample was peripheral blood, obtained on day 0 of AZD1222 vaccination. This TCR derives from an adult in good health. CDR3 coding DNA: TGCAGCGTTGATGCCAAGGGAGAGGGGGCCCTTAACTATGGCTACACCTTC. Amino acids: CSVDAKGEGALNYGYTF.